Here is one T cell receptor (beta chain) with its context. The antigen is not known. These data belong to a study of vaccination effects on CD4 cells after COVID-19. Across the study: The participants, recipients of two vaccine doses, got either BNT162b2 or mRNA-1273. Pre-vaccine samples were drawn 16 days and one week before the first dose. Regarding the study as a whole: Following vaccination, convalescents' spike-reactive clones were mostly new ones induced by the vaccine.

The authors isolated CD4+ T cells after around 11 days of culture. Half of the medium was exchanged for IL-2 medium on both days 3 and 7. Germline loops: CDR1 LGHNA, CDR2 YNFKEQ. There are 19 residues in the CDR3. Losses at the gene ends were 1 base for V and 4 bases for J; bases not matched to a gene: 12. Repertoires were generated with immunoSEQ multiplex PCR, while TCRdb's copy carries only in-frame clones and drops some. Here the sample spans under 50,000 clones, about 78% being singletons. The origin of this receptor is a human donor who had a prior SARS-CoV-2 infection. Sequences were derived from CD4+ T cells from PBMCs cultured without peptide, sampled before COVID-19 vaccination. The genes are TRBV4-2 and TRBJ1-6; 8 bases line up with TRBD1. The CDR3 region has the DNA TGTGCCAGCAGCCAAGTCTGGACAGGGTTTGAGGGGTATAATTCACCCCTCCACTTT. Protein sequence: CASSQVWTGFEGYNSPLHF.